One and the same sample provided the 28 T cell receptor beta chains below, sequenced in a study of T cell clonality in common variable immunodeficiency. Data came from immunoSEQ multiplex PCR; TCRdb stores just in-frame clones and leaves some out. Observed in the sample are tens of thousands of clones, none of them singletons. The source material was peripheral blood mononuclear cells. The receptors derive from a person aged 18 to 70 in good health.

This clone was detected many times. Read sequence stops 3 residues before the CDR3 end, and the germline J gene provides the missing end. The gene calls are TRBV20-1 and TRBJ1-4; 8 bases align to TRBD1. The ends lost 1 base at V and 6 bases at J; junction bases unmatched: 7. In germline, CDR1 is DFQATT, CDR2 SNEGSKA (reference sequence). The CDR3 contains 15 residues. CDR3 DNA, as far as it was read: TGCAGTGCTAGAGTGGCCGGGACAGGTTATGAAAAA. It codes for CSARVAGTGYEK. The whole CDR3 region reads CSARVAGTGYEKLFF.

The CDR3 loop reads CASTGDTEAFF. The DNA read from the CDR3 is TGCGCCAGCACGGGGGACACTGAA. The J gene is TRBJ1-1, the V gene TRBV5-1, with a possible D match to TRBD1 (5 bases). The read comes to an end 3 residues before the CDR3 does, leaving the germline J gene to fill in the end. CDR3 size: 11 residues. The V gene lost 6 bases and the J gene lost 3 bases, with 6 bases spanning the gap. Per germline, CDR1 SGHRS and CDR2 YFSETQ.

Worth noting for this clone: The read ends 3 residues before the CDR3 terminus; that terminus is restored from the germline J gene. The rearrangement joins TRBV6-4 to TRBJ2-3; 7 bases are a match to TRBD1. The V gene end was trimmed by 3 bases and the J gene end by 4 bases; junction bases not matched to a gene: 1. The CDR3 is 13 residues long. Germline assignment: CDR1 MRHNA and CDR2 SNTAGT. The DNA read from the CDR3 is TGTGCCAGCAGTGATCAGGGGGCAGATACG. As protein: CASSDQGADT. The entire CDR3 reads CASSDQGADTQYF.

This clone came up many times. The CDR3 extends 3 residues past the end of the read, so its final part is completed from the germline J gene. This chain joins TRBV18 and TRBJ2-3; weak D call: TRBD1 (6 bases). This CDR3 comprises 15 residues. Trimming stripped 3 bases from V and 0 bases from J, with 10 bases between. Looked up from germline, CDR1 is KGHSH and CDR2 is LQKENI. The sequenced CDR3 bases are TGTGCCAGCTCACCCGGACAGCTAAGCACAGATACG. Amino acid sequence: CASSPGQLSTDT. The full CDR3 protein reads CASSPGQLSTDTQYF.

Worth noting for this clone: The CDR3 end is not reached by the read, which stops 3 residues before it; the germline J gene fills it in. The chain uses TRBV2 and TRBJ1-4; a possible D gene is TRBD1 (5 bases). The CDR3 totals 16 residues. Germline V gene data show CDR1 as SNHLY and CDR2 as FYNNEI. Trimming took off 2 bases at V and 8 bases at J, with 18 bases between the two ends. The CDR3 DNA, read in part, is TGTGCCAGCAGTGAATCGGGTTGGGGGGGTTCGGAAAAA. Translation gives CASSESGWGGSEK. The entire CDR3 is CASSESGWGGSEKLFF.

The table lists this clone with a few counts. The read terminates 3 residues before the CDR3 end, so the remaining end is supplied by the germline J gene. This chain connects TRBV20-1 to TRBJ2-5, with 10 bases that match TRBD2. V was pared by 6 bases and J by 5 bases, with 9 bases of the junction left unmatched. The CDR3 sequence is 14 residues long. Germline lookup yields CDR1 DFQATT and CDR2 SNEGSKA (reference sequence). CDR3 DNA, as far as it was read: TGCAGTGCAACCAGCGGGGGGGCCGGGGAGACC. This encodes CSATSGGAGET. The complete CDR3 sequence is CSATSGGAGETQYF.

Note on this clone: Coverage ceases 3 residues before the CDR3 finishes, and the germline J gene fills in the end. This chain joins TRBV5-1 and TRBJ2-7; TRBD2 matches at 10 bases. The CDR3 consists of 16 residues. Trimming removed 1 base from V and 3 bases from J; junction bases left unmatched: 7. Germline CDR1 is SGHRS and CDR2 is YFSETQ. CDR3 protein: CASSLTSGAGYYEQYF. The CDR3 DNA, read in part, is TGCGCCAGCAGCTTGACTAGCGGGGCGGGGTACTACGAG.

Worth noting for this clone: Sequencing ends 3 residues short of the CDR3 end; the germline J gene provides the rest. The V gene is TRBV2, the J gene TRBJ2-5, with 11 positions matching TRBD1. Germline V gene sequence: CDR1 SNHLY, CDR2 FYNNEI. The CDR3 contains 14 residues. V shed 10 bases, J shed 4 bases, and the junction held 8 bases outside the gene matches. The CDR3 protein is CATGGTGGIETQYF. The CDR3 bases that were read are TGTGCCACAGGCGGGACAGGGGGTATAGAGACC. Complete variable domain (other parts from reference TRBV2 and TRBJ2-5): EPEVTQTPSHQVTQMGQEVILRCVPISNHLYFYWYRQILGQKVEFLVSFYNNEISEKSEIFDDQFSVERPDGSNFTLKIRSTKLEDSAMYFCATGGTGGIETQYFGPGTRLLVL.

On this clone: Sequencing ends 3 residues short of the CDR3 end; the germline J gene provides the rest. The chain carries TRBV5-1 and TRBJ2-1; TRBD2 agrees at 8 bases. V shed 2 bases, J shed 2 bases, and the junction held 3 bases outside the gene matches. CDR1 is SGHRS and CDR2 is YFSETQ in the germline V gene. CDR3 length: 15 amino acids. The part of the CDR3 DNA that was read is TGCGCCAGCAGCTTCAGAGCGGGGGCCTACAATGAG. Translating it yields CASSFRAGAYNE. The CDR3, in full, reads CASSFRAGAYNEQFF.

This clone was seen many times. The CDR3 sequence is CAWSGSWGGYEQYF. The DNA read from the CDR3 is TGTGCCTGGAGTGGGTCCTGGGGCGGTTACGAG. V usage is TRBV30 and J usage is TRBJ2-7; possible D gene TRBD1, 5 bases. The read terminates 3 residues ahead of where the CDR3 ends, so the germline J gene completes it. Trimming removed 1 base from V and 4 bases from J, with 14 bases in between. The CDR3 is made up of 14 amino acids. From germline, CDR1 is GTSNPN and CDR2 SVGIG (reference sequence).

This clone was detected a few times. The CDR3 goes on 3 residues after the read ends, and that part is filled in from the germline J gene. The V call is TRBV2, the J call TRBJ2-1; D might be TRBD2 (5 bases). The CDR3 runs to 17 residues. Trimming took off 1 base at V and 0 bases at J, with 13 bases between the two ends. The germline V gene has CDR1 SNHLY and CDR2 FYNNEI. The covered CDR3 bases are TGTGCCAGCAGTGAAGGCCTCCGAGCGGACTCCTACAATGAG. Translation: CASSEGLRADSYNE. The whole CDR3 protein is CASSEGLRADSYNEQFF.

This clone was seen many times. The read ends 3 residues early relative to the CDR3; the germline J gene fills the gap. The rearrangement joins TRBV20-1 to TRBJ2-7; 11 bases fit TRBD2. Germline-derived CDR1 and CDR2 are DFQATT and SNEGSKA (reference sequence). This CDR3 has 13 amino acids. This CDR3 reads CSSTGTSGYEQYF. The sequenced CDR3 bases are TGCAGCTCCACCGGGACTAGCGGATACGAG.

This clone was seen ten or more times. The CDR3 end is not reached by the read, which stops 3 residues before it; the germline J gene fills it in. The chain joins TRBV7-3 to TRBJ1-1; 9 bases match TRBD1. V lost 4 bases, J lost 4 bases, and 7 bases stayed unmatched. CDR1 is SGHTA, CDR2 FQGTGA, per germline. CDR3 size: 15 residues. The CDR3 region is CASSSTGGGGTEAFF. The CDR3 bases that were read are TGTGCCAGCAGCTCCACAGGGGGCGGTGGCACTGAA.

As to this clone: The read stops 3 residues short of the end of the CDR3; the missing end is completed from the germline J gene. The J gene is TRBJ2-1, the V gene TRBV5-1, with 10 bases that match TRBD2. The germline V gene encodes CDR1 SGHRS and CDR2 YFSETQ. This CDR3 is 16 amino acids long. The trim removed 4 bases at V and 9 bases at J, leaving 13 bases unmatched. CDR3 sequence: CASSPTGTSVFTEQFF. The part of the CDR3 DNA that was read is TGCGCCAGCAGCCCGACCGGGACTAGCGTTTTTACTGAG.

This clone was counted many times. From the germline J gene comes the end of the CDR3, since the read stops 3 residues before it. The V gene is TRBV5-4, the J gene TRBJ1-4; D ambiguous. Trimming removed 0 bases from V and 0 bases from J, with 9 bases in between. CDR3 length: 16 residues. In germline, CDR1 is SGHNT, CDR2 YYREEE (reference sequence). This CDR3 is CASSLGGQATNEKLFF. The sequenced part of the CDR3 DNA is TGTGCCAGCAGCTTGGGTGGGCAGGCAACTAATGAAAAA.

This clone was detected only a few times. The DNA read from the CDR3 is TGCAGTGCGCGGGGACAGCTCGATGGC. It specifies CSARGQLDG. The full CDR3 sequence reads CSARGQLDGYTF. J is TRBJ1-2 and V is TRBV20-1; 7 bases agree with TRBD1. With the read ending 3 residues before the CDR3 end, the germline J gene is used to fill in that end. This CDR3 has 12 residues. Unmatched junction bases numbered 7, after V lost 6 bases and J lost 6 bases. Germline CDR1 is DFQATT and CDR2 is SNEGSKA (reference sequence).

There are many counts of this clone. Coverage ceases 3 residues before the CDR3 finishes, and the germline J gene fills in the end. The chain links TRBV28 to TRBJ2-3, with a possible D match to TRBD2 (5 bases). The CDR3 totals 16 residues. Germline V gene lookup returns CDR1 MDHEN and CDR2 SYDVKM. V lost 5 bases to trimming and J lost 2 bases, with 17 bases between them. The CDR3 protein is CASSTPTSAYTDTQYF. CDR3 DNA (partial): TGTGCCAGCAGTACTCCCACTAGTGCTTACACAGATACG.

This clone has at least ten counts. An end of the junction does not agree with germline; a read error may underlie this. Partial CDR3 DNA: TGTGCCAGCTCGGCCGACTCCTTCGAG. This codes for CASSADSFE. The whole CDR3 protein reads CASSADSFEQYF. The rearrangement joins TRBV18 to TRBJ2-7; D unclear. The sequence runs out 3 residues before the end of the CDR3; the remainder is reconstructed from the germline J gene. CDR1 and CDR2 from the germline V gene are KGHSH and LQKENI. The CDR3 is made up of 12 amino acids. The whole variable domain, filled in from reference TRBV18 and TRBJ2-7, reads NAGVMQNPRHLVRRRGQEARLRCSPMKGHSHVYWYRQLPEEGLKFMVYLQKENIIDESGMPKERFSAEFPKEGPSILRIQQVVRGDSAAYFCASSADSFEQYFGPGTRLTVT.

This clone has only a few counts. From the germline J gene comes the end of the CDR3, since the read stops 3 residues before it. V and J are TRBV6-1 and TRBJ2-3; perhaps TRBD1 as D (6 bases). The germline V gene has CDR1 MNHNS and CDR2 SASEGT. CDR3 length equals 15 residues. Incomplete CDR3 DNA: TGTGCCAGCAGTGTCGGGCCCCAGGGGCGTCAGCCG. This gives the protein CASSVGPQGRQP. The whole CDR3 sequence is CASSVGPQGRQPQYF.

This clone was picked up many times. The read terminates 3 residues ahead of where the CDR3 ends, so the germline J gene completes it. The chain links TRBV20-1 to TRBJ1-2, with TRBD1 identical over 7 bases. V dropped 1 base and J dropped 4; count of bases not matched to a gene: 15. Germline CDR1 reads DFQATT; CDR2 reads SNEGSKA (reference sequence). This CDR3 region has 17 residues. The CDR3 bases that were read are TGCAGTGCTAGAGCAGTAGGGGGCGTGGGGGATCCCTATGGC. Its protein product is CSARAVGGVGDPYG. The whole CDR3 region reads CSARAVGGVGDPYGYTF.

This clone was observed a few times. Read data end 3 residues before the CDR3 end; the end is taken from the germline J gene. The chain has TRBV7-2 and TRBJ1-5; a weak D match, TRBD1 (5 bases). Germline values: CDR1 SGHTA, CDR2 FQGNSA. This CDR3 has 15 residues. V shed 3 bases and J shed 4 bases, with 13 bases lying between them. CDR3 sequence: CASSLGQKPNQPQHF. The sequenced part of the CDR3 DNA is TGTGCCAGCAGCTTGGGGCAGAAGCCTAATCAGCCC.

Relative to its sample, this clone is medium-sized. The CDR3 here is CSARSGGAQETQYF. The sequenced CDR3 bases are TGCAGTGCTAGGTCCGGGGGGGCACAAGAGACC. The chain has TRBV20-1 and TRBJ2-5, with 8 bases lining up with TRBD2. The CDR3 end falls 3 residues outside the read, so it is completed with the germline J gene. Germline trimming cut 3 bases from V and 2 bases from J; bases unmatched to any gene: 5. This CDR3 has 14 residues. The germline CDR1 and CDR2 sequences are DFQATT and SNEGSKA (reference sequence).

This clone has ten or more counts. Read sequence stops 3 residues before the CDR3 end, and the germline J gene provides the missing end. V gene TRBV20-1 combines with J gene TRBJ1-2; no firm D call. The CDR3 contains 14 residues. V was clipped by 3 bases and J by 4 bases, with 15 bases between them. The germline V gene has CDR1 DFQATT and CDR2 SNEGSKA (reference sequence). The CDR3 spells CSARAEQYIYGYTF. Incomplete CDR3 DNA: TGCAGTGCTAGGGCTGAACAGTATATCTATGGC.

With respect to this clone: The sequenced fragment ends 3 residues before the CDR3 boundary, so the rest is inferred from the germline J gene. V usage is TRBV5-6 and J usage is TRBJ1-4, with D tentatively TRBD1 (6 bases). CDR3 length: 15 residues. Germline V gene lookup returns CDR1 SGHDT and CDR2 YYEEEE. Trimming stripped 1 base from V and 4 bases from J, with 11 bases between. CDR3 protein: CASSLNGQYNEKLFF. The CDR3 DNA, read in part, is TGTGCCAGCAGCTTGAATGGACAGTATAATGAAAAA.

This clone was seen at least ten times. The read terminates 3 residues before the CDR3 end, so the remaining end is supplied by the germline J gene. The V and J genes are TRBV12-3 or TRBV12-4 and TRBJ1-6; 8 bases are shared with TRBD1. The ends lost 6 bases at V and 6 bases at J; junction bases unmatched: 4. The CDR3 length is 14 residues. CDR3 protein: CASSGGQANSPLHF. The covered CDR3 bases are TGTGCCAGCAGCGGGGGACAGGCTAATTCACCC.

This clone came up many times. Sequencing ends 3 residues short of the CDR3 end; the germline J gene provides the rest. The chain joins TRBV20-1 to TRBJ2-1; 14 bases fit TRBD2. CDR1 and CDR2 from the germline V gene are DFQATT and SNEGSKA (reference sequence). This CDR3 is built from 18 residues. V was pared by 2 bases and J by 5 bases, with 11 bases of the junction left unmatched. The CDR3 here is CSARSGLAGDLVDNEQFF. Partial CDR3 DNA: TGCAGTGCTAGATCGGGACTAGCGGGAGATTTAGTCGACAATGAG.

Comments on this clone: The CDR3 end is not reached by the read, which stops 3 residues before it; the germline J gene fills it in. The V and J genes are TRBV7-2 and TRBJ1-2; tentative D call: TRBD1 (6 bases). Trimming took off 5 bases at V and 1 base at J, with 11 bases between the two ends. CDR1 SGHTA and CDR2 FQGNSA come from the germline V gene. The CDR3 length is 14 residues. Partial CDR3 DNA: TGTGCCAGCAGCAGACCAGGGGATAACTATGGC. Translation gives CASSRPGDNYG. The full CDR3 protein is CASSRPGDNYGYTF.

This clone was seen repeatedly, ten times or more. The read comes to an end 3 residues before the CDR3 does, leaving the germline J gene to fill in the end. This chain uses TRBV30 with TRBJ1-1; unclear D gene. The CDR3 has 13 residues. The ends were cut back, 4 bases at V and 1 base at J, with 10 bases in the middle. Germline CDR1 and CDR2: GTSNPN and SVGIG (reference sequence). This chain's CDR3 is CAWKTTGNTEAFF. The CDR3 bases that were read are TGTGCCTGGAAGACGACGGGGAACACTGAA.